A single sample gave rise to the 22 T cell receptor beta chains below, sequenced in a study of cytomegalovirus exposure and HLA in healthy donors. PCR was performed using 60 Vbeta and 13 Jbeta primers. The table came from immunoSEQ multiplex PCR; TCRdb's copy has only in-frame clones and leaves some out. The table records 85,000 to 120,000 clones, over 65% of them present only once. The sequencing input was PBMCs. The receptors were sampled from a man aged 40-55 years in good health and CMV-seronegative.

This sequence joins TRBV5-1 and TRBJ1-2; D might be TRBD1 (6 bases). V was cut by 4 bases and J by 1 base, with 14 bases left in between. Per the germline V gene, CDR1 is SGHRS and CDR2 is YFSETQ. The CDR3 sequence is 15 residues long. CDR3 region: CASSTTRDNNYGYTF. The CDR3 region has the DNA TGCGCCAGCAGCACAACCCGGGACAATAACTATGGCTACACCTTC.

The rearrangement uses TRBV29-1 and TRBJ2-1, with 16 bases that match TRBD2. The germline V gene has CDR1 SQVTM and CDR2 ANQGSEA. The CDR3 is made up of 17 amino acids. Trimming cost V 5 bases and J 0 bases; bases outside gene matches: 4. The CDR3 DNA is TGCAGCGTTTCGGGACTAGCGGGGGGGCCCTCCTACAATGAGCAGTTCTTC. It is translated as CSVSGLAGGPSYNEQFF.

V gene TRBV5-1 combines with J gene TRBJ2-7, with TRBD1 matching over 9 bases. This CDR3 comprises 16 residues. Germline V CDR1 and CDR2: SGHRS, YFSETQ. The trim removed 5 bases at V and 5 bases at J, leaving 14 bases unmatched. This CDR3 is CASSPPAGTGPHEQYF. In DNA form, the CDR3 reads TGCGCCAGCAGTCCCCCCGCAGGGACAGGGCCTCACGAGCAGTACTTC.

The chain employs TRBV27 and TRBJ1-5, with a weak D call TRBD1 (6 bases). In germline, CDR1 is MNHEY, CDR2 SMNVEV (reference sequence). The V gene lost 2 bases and the J gene lost 6 bases, with 17 bases spanning the gap. This CDR3 is built from 16 residues. The DNA of the CDR3 is TGTGCCAGCAGTTTAGGAACAGGGACACCGACTCAGCCCCAGCATTTT. This codes for CASSLGTGTPTQPQHF.

In regard to this clone: Other DNA sequences in the sample encode the same CDR3. The CDR3 spells CASSLGTGQETQYF. CDR3 in DNA: TGCGCCAGCAGCTTGGGGACAGGACAAGAGACCCAGTACTTC. The chain couples TRBV5-1 to TRBJ2-5, with 7 bases lining up with TRBD1. Trimming at V came to 0 bases and at J to 2 bases, leaving 1 base not matched to a gene. The CDR3 spans 14 residues. Germline CDR1 SGHRS, CDR2 YFSETQ.

The chain has TRBV2 and TRBJ2-3; D is perhaps TRBD1 (5 bases). The CDR3 sequence is 13 residues long. The V gene lost 6 bases and the J gene lost 2 bases, with 9 bases spanning the gap. Germline CDR1 and CDR2: SNHLY and FYNNEI. The DNA of the CDR3 is TGTGCCAGCAGACAACAGGCCACAGATACGCAGTATTTT. It is translated as CASRQQATDTQYF.

The gene calls are TRBV27 and TRBJ1-1; 7 nucleotides line up with TRBD1. V was pared by 5 bases and J by 4 bases, with 7 bases of the junction left unmatched. From germline, CDR1 is MNHEY and CDR2 SMNVEV (reference sequence). The CDR3 runs to 14 residues. The CDR3 reads CASSPQGWGTEAFF. Here the CDR3 DNA reads TGTGCCAGCAGTCCACAGGGGTGGGGCACTGAAGCTTTCTTT.

This clone was seen more than once but under ten times. The chain uses TRBV4-3 and TRBJ2-7; tentative D call: TRBD1 (5 bases). The V end lost 4 bases, the J end lost 3 bases, and 16 bases lay between the germline ends. Germline V gene data show CDR1 as LGHNA and CDR2 as YSLEER. This CDR3 spans 15 amino acids. Here the CDR3 reads CASSPDTVGSYEQYF. CDR3 DNA sequence: TGCGCCAGCAGCCCGGACACCGTGGGAAGCTACGAGCAGTACTTC.

The chain uses TRBV7-3 and TRBJ2-2, with D maybe TRBD2 (7 bases). V was cut by 8 bases and J by 0 bases, with 10 bases left in between. This CDR3 comprises 14 residues. The germline CDR1 and CDR2 sequences are SGHTA and FQGTGA. CDR3 DNA: TGTGCCAGCGGGGGGGGCCCGAACACCGGGGAGCTGTTTTTT. Translated, it gives CASGGGPNTGELFF.

The rearrangement links TRBV16 to TRBJ1-2, with a weak D call TRBD1 (5 bases). Per germline, CDR1 KGHSY and CDR2 FQNENV. With 1 base removed from V and 8 bases from J, the gap between germline ends came to 14 bases. The CDR3 is 14 residues long. CDR3 sequence (DNA): TGTGCCAGCAGCCAATGGCGAGGGACTACGGGCTACACCTTC. Amino acids: CASSQWRGTTGYTF.

The rearrangement links TRBV6-5 to TRBJ2-5; TRBD2 agrees at 7 bases. The CDR3 has 15 residues. Per the germline V gene, CDR1 is MNHEY and CDR2 is SVGAGI. J lost 2 bases, V lost 6 bases, and 9 bases had no gene match. DNA of the CDR3: TGTGCCAGCAGACCCTCTGGCGGGGGACAAGAGACCCAGTACTTC. Encoded protein: CASRPSGGGQETQYF.

The CDR3 spells CASILTLNTEAFF. For the CDR3, the DNA is TGTGCCAGCATCCTAACCTTGAACACTGAAGCTTTCTTT. The chain has TRBV6-1 and TRBJ1-1; D is uncertain. Trimming took 7 bases from V and 0 from J, leaving 9 bases between them. Germline values: CDR1 MNHNS, CDR2 SASEGT. This CDR3 is built from 13 residues.

The V call is TRBV4-1, the J call TRBJ1-2; TRBD1 matches at 12 bases. This CDR3 comprises 15 residues. The ends lost 6 bases at V and 7 bases at J; junction bases unmatched: 9. From germline, CDR1 is MGHRA and CDR2 YSYEKL. The CDR3 region is CASSRGTGGEGGYTF. CDR3 bases: TGCGCCAGCAGTCGGGGGACAGGGGGCGAGGGTGGCTACACCTTC.

V gene TRBV5-4 combines with J gene TRBJ2-5, with TRBD1 as a possible D gene (6 bases). V was trimmed by 3 bases and J by 5 bases, leaving 14 bases between them. The CDR3 has 14 amino acids. Germline CDR1 is SGHNT and CDR2 is YYREEE (reference sequence). CDR3 residues: CASSSGQGRETQYF. In DNA, the CDR3 is TGTGCCAGCAGCTCGGGGCAGGGGCGGGAGACCCAGTACTTC.

The V and J genes are TRBV19 and TRBJ2-6, with 9 bases that match TRBD1. The CDR3 runs to 13 residues. The ends lost 1 base at V and 12 bases at J; junction bases unmatched: 1. Germline V gene data show CDR1 as LNHDA and CDR2 as SQIVND (reference sequence). CDR3 sequence reads: CASSIGTGAVLTF. The CDR3 coding sequence is TGTGCCAGTAGTATAGGGACAGGGGCCGTCCTGACTTTC.

V gene TRBV30 combines with J gene TRBJ1-5; D call uncertain. The CDR3 is 16 amino acids. The V gene lost 2 bases and the J gene lost 3 bases, with 17 bases spanning the gap. The germline CDR1 and CDR2 sequences are GTSNPN and SVGIG (reference sequence). This CDR3 reads CAWSPEAGRPNQPQHF. Here the CDR3 DNA reads TGTGCCTGGAGTCCTGAGGCTGGGAGACCCAATCAGCCCCAGCATTTT.

The DNA for the CDR3 is TGTGCCAGTGGACAGGGGTCTGGGTACGAGCAGTACTTC. It yields the protein CASGQGSGYEQYF. V gene TRBV27 combines with J gene TRBJ2-7; 9 bases align to TRBD1. The CDR3 is 13 residues long. The V gene end was trimmed by 9 bases and the J gene end by 4 bases; junction bases not matched to a gene: 7. Germline lookup yields CDR1 MNHEY and CDR2 SMNVEV (reference sequence).

The chain couples TRBV29-1 to TRBJ1-1, with D possibly TRBD1 on 6 matching bases. The CDR3 is 13 residues long. Germline values: CDR1 SQVTM, CDR2 ANQGSEA. The germline V and J ends were trimmed by 6 bases and 4 bases, with 15 bases remaining between them. The CDR3 DNA follows: TGCAGCGTAACGGACAGCGGAGGCACTGAAGCTTTCTTT. Its protein product is CSVTDSGGTEAFF. The variable domain in full, completed from reference TRBV29-1 and TRBJ1-1, reads SAVISQKPSRDICQRGTSLTIQCQVDSQVTMMFWYRQQPGQSLTLIATANQGSEATYESGFVIDKFPISRPNLTFSTLTVSNMSPEDSSIYLCSVTDSGGTEAFFGQGTRLTVV.

This chain uses TRBV11-2 with TRBJ1-6; no reliable D call. The CDR3 is made up of 17 amino acids. Germline V gives CDR1 SGHAT, CDR2 FQNNGV. Trimming stripped 2 bases from V and 4 bases from J, with 15 bases between. DNA of the CDR3: TGTGCCAGCAGCTTACCATCTCTGCAGGAATATAATTCACCCCTCCACTTT. Protein sequence: CASSLPSLQEYNSPLHF.

The CDR3 DNA reads as TGTGCCAGCAGCTATGCCGGGACTAACTCCTACGAGCAGTACTTC. Translated, it gives CASSYAGTNSYEQYF. The chain recombines TRBV7-9 with TRBJ2-7; 7 positions agree with TRBD2. Trimming took 4 bases from V and 0 from J; bases not matched to a gene: 6. Germline CDR1 SEHNR, CDR2 FQNEAQ (reference sequence). The CDR3 is 15 amino acids.

The rearrangement links TRBV12-2 to TRBJ2-1; no check of the table's D call, TRBD2, against the DNA was made. TRBV12-2 is given as a pseudogene. This CDR3 is 18 amino acids long. The CDR3 sequence is CASRLVQRASGNYNEQFF. As DNA, the CDR3 is TGTGCAAGTCGCTTAGTCCAGCGCGCCAGCGGTAACTACAATGAGCAGTTCTTC.

Notes on this clone: In the same sample, other DNA sequences code for this CDR3. This rearrangement joins TRBV9 to TRBJ1-2; 10 bases align to TRBD1. The V gene's germline CDR1 is SGDLS and CDR2 YYNGEE. CDR3 size: 16 residues. V lost 2 bases to trimming and J lost 2 bases; unmatched junction nucleotides: 6. CDR3 nucleotides: TGTGCCAGCAGCGTCGCCGGGACAGGGGACAACTATGGCTACACCTTC. Amino acids: CASSVAGTGDNYGYTF.